These 9 T cell receptor beta chains were all obtained from the same sample, sequenced in a study of CD8 T cells in Susac syndrome (dated by TCRdb to 2018 to 2020). Receptors were amplified or captured by the immunoSEQ multiplex PCR assay. RNA was extracted using the RNeasy kit, and about 0.5 to 1 ug of the RNA was reverse transcribed with random hexamers. The public sequencing data were trimmed at Q25 with fastp and processed into clonotypes with MiXCR by TCRdb, which kept only in-frame beta chains. Rows are combined by CDR3 protein, so each entry shows the most common genes and DNA. The sample table contains more than 200,000 distinct CDR3 sequences; only one count was recorded for around 93% of them. The leading ten clones occupy approximately 0.072% of the sample. Source material: CD4+ T cells from PBMCs. These receptors all come from a human donor with multiple sclerosis.

This clonotype was detected only a few times. V gene TRBV19 combines with J gene TRBJ1-5; possible D gene TRBD1, 6 bases. This CDR3 is built from 15 residues. CDR1 and CDR2 (germline): LNHDA, SQIVND (reference sequence). Deletions cut 6 bases from V and 4 bases from J, with 16 bases between. Here the CDR3 reads CASSPQGGGNQPQHF. In DNA, the CDR3 is TGTGCCAGTAGCCCACAGGGAGGGGGTAATCAGCCCCAGCATTTT.

V usage is TRBV25-1 and J usage is TRBJ1-3, with 7 positions matching TRBD1. This CDR3 spans 13 amino acids. Germline-derived CDR1 and CDR2 are MGHDK and SYGVNS. J was trimmed by 4 bases and V by 8 bases; bases with no gene match: 5. The CDR3 DNA sequence: TGTGCCAGCCGGTCAGGGGGAGGAAACACCATATATTTT. This translates into CASRSGGGNTIYF.

The chain couples TRBV30 to TRBJ1-2; D is undetermined. The V and J ends lost 2 bases and 5 bases respectively, with 12 bases between them. Germline CDR1 and CDR2: GTSNPN and SVGIG (reference sequence). This CDR3 contains 13 residues. The CDR3 nucleotides are TGTGCCTGGAGTCGGGATCTGGGGTATGGCTACACCTTC. Translated: CAWSRDLGYGYTF.

The chain uses TRBV12-3 or TRBV12-4 and TRBJ1-1, with D maybe TRBD1 (5 bases). Trimming left V 1 base short and J 6 bases short, with 12 bases between. CDR3 size: 14 residues. In nucleotides, the CDR3 is TGTGCCAGCAGTTTAGAGGGACCCCTGGCTGAAGCTTTCTTT. Protein: CASSLEGPLAEAFF.

V is TRBV23-1 and J is TRBJ1-2; TRBD1 matches 7 bases. TRBV23-1 is an ORF; its function is uncertain. This CDR3 is built from 14 residues. With 3 bases clipped from V and 5 bases from J, the junction kept 6 bases outside the gene matches. The CDR3 bases are TGCGCCAGCAGTCATTGGGACAGTTTTTATGGCTACACCTTC. Residues: CASSHWDSFYGYTF.

The V and J genes are TRBV29-1 and TRBJ2-5; 8 bases agree with TRBD1. This CDR3 region has 13 residues. Trimming at V came to 7 bases and at J to 2 bases, leaving 6 bases not matched to a gene. The germline V gene encodes CDR1 SQVTM and CDR2 ANQGSEA. CDR3 DNA sequence: TGCAGCGCACAGACAGGGGAACAAGAGACCCAGTACTTC. It specifies CSAQTGEQETQYF.

The V gene is TRBV5-1, the J gene TRBJ1-2; TRBD1 might be the D (5 bases). Germline-derived CDR1 and CDR2 are SGHRS and YFSETQ. The CDR3 has 11 amino acids. V lost 9 bases to trimming and J lost 6 bases, with 12 bases between them. Here the CDR3 DNA reads TGCGCCATCTTCGGGACGGATGGCTACACCTTC. It encodes CAIFGTDGYTF.

The chain uses TRBV7-2 and TRBJ2-2; TRBD2 is a possible D gene (6 bases). The V gene's germline CDR1 is SGHTA and CDR2 FQGNSA. With 1 base removed from V and 1 base from J, the gap between germline ends came to 13 bases. This CDR3 is 17 amino acids long. The CDR3 DNA is TGTGCCAGCAGCTTAGTTCTTGCTAGCGTGAACACCGGGGAGCTGTTTTTT. Its translation: CASSLVLASVNTGELFF.

This chain links TRBV6-1 with TRBJ1-5; no reliable D call. From germline, CDR1 is MNHNS and CDR2 SASEGT. Trimming took 0 bases from V and 0 from J, leaving 12 bases between them. This CDR3 has 17 amino acids. CDR3 coding DNA: TGTGCCAGCAGTGAAGCTTGGAACCCCAGTAGCAATCAGCCCCAGCATTTT. Its translation: CASSEAWNPSSNQPQHF.